This entry is about one T cell receptor beta chain. What it recognizes is unknown. Brentuximab vedotin exposure varied, and every patient relapsed after autologous stem cell transplantation. Profiled with immunoSEQ multiplex PCR; TCRdb holds only in-frame clones, not every one. In the table there are 45,000 to 50,000 clones, about three quarters of which are singletons. This entry comes from a study of PD-1 blockade in classical Hodgkin lymphoma. The CDR3 runs to 16 residues. Germline assignment: CDR1 LNHNV and CDR2 YYDKDF (reference sequence). The germline V and J ends were trimmed by 5 bases and 0 bases, with 16 bases remaining between them. Study conclusions and caveats: As was reported, newly diagnosed patients showed lower baseline TCR diversity than healthy donors did. By cycle point C4D1, TCR diversity had risen significantly in CD4+ cells (but not CD8+ cells).

The specimen was peripheral blood mononuclear cells (PBMCs), collected before the second cycle of nivolumab. The genes are TRBV15 and TRBJ1-2; D remains unclear. The sequence came from a human donor with classical Hodgkin lymphoma. CDR3: CATSGDGRPTNYGYTF. CDR3 nucleotides: TGTGCCACCAGCGGCGACGGACGTCCCACTAACTATGGCTACACCTTC.